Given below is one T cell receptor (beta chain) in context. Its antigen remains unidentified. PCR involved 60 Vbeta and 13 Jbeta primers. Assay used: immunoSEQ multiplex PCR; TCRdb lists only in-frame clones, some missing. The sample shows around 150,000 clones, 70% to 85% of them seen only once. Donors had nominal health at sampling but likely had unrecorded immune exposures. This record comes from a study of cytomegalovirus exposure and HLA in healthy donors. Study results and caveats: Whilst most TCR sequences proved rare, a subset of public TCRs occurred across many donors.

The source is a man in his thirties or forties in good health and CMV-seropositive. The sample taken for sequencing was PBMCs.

In DNA form, the CDR3 reads TGTGCCAGCAGTTCCCGACAGGGAGACTTCTATGGCTACACCTTC. Protein: CASSSRQGDFYGYTF. V usage is TRBV27 and J usage is TRBJ1-2, with TRBD1 matching over 7 bases. The junction had 9 bases not matched to a gene; V was cut back by 4 bases and J by 4 bases. CDR1 MNHEY and CDR2 SMNVEV come from the germline V gene (reference sequence). CDR3 length equals 15 residues.